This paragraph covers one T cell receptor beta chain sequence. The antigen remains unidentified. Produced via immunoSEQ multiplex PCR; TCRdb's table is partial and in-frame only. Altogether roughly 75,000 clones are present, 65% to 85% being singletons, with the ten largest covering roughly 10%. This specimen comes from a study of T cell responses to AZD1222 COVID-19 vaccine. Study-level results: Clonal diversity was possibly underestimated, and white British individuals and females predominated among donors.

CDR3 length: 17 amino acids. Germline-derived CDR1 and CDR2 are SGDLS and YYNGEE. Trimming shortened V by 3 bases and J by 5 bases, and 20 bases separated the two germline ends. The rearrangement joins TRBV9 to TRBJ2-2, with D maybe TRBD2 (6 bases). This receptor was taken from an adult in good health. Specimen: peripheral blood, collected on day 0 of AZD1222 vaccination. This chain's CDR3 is CASSASGTSYRTGELFF. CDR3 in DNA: TGTGCCAGCAGCGCGTCCGGGACTTCTTACCGGACCGGGGAGCTGTTTTTT.